One and the same sample provided the 25 T cell receptor beta chains below, sequenced in a study of T cell changes during pregnancy in multiple sclerosis. TCRdb's copy holds only in-frame clones and misses some; the assay was immunoSEQ multiplex PCR. The table has about 84,000 clones, 85% to 95% seen once. The sequencing used peripheral blood, collected in the second trimester of pregnancy. These TCRs come from a female donor in good health, enrolled as a control in a pregnancy study.

The gene calls are TRBV19 and TRBJ2-7; 7 positions agree with TRBD2. From germline, CDR1 is LNHDA and CDR2 SQIVND (reference sequence). Trimming at V came to 4 bases and at J to 5 bases, leaving 5 bases not matched to a gene. The CDR3 runs to 13 residues. The CDR3 coding sequence is TGTGCCAGTAGTACTAGCGGAGGGGACGAGCAGTACTTC. Translated: CASSTSGGDEQYF.

This chain uses TRBV5-4 with TRBJ2-2; no firm D call. V lost 0 bases, J lost 1 base, and 4 bases lay in between. This CDR3 has 14 residues. Per the germline V gene, CDR1 is SGHNT and CDR2 is YYREEE (reference sequence). For the CDR3, the DNA is TGTGCCAGCAGCTTGGCCAGGAACACCGGGGAGCTGTTTTTT. As protein: CASSLARNTGELFF.

V is TRBV25-1 and J is TRBJ1-4; TRBD1 is a possible D gene (6 bases). The CDR3 is made up of 16 amino acids. Per germline, CDR1 MGHDK and CDR2 SYGVNS. The V end was cut by 1 base, the J end by 3 bases, with 12 bases between. This CDR3 reads CASSESEQGSNEKLFF. CDR3 sequence (DNA): TGTGCCAGCAGTGAATCGGAACAGGGTTCTAATGAAAAACTGTTTTTT.

V usage is TRBV2 and J usage is TRBJ1-1; D call uncertain. V was pared by 3 bases and J by 11 bases, with 19 bases between. This CDR3 comprises 14 residues. Germline-derived CDR1 and CDR2 are SNHLY and FYNNEI. CDR3 protein: CASSEIGETVGAFF. CDR3 sequence (DNA): TGTGCCAGCAGTGAGATCGGGGAAACAGTCGGGGCTTTCTTT. The full variable domain, in which reference TRBV2 and TRBJ1-1 provide the parts outside the CDR3, is EPEVTQTPSHQVTQMGQEVILRCVPISNHLYFYWYRQILGQKVEFLVSFYNNEISEKSEIFDDQFSVERPDGSNFTLKIRSTKLEDSAMYFCASSEIGETVGAFFGQGTRLTVV.

This clone was counted a single time. The DNA of the CDR3 is TGTGCCAGCAGTAGGCCTCAGGGGAGCGAGCAGTACTTC. Translated, it gives CASSRPQGSEQYF. The gene calls are TRBV28 and TRBJ2-7; the D gene is possibly TRBD1 (6 bases). From germline, CDR1 is MDHEN and CDR2 SYDVKM. The V end was cut by 5 bases, the J end by 6 bases, with 14 bases between. This CDR3 comprises 13 residues.

CDR3 bases: TGTGCCAGCAGCTCCCGACTAGCGGGAGGGGACAATGAGCAGTTCTTC. This sequence encodes CASSSRLAGGDNEQFF. This sequence joins TRBV5-4 and TRBJ2-1, with TRBD2 matching 14 bases. CDR3 size: 16 residues. CDR1 is SGHNT, CDR2 YYREEE, per germline (reference sequence). The J segment lost 5 bases and the V segment lost 3 bases, leaving 4 bases of the junction unmatched.

This chain links TRBV11-1 with TRBJ2-7; D perhaps matches TRBD1 (5 bases). V was clipped by 1 base and J by 2 bases, with 12 bases between them. Germline lookup yields CDR1 SGHAT and CDR2 FQDESV (reference sequence). The CDR3 covers 15 residues. CDR3 DNA: TGTGCCAGCAGCTTAGATCCAGGGTTGCCCTACGAGCAGTACTTC. Translation gives CASSLDPGLPYEQYF.

J is TRBJ1-3 and V is TRBV7-9; D remains unclear. V was trimmed by 2 bases and J by 2 bases, leaving 13 bases between them. Looked up from germline, CDR1 is SEHNR and CDR2 is FQNEAQ (reference sequence). The CDR3 spans 16 residues. CDR3 DNA sequence: TGTGCCAGCAGCTTAAGAGTCCTGCGGGCTGGAAACACCATATATTTT. Translation: CASSLRVLRAGNTIYF.

The genes are TRBV28 and TRBJ2-1, with TRBD1 matching over 7 bases. Germline V gene lookup returns CDR1 MDHEN and CDR2 SYDVKM. J was trimmed by 3 bases and V by 5 bases; bases with no gene match: 7. The CDR3 spans 15 residues. CDR3 residues: CASSTGDWGYNEQFF. CDR3 DNA: TGTGCCAGCAGTACAGGGGATTGGGGCTACAATGAGCAGTTCTTC. The whole variable domain, filled in from reference TRBV28 and TRBJ2-1, reads DVKVTQSSRYLVKRTGEKVFLECVQDMDHENMFWYRQDPGLGLRLIYFSYDVKMKEKGDIPEGYSVSREKKERFSLILESASTNQTSMYLCASSTGDWGYNEQFFGPGTRLTVL.

The CDR3 loop reads CATSRQVSSYEQYF. As DNA, the CDR3 is TGTGCCACCAGCAGACAGGTTAGCTCCTACGAGCAGTACTTC. J is TRBJ2-7 and V is TRBV15, with D unresolved. Germline V CDR1 and CDR2: LNHNV, YYDKDF (reference sequence). The CDR3 spans 14 residues. Trimming pared 2 bases from V and 0 bases from J, leaving 8 bases between.

The sample holds many counts of this clone. The CDR3 is CATSRSLSGGAGYTF. DNA of the CDR3: TGTGCCACCAGCAGATCCCTTTCAGGGGGCGCAGGCTACACCTTC. The rearrangement joins TRBV15 to TRBJ1-2; the match to TRBD1 covers 8 bases. This CDR3 is built from 15 residues. Germline V CDR1 and CDR2: LNHNV, YYDKDF (reference sequence). The junction had 10 bases not matched to a gene; V was cut back by 2 bases and J by 8 bases.

The chain uses TRBV6-4 and TRBJ2-3; unclear D gene. Germline-derived CDR1 and CDR2 are MRHNA and SNTAGT. This CDR3 has 14 residues. V dropped 4 bases and J dropped 2 bases, with 10 bases sitting between them. As DNA, the CDR3 is TGTGCCAGCAGTGTAAGTCCAGACACAGATACGCAGTATTTT. It translates to CASSVSPDTDTQYF.

J is TRBJ2-7 and V is TRBV27; D is undetermined. CDR3 size: 14 residues. Deletions cut 2 bases from V and 4 bases from J, with 12 bases between. Germline loops: CDR1 MNHEY, CDR2 SMNVEV (reference sequence). The chain's CDR3 is CASSLLGRKYEQYF. The CDR3 region has the DNA TGTGCCAGCAGTTTACTGGGCAGGAAGTACGAGCAGTACTTC.

The J gene is TRBJ2-5, the V gene TRBV19; 7 nucleotides align to TRBD2. The CDR3 runs to 14 residues. The trim removed 1 base at V and 5 bases at J, leaving 4 bases unmatched. Germline CDR1 is LNHDA and CDR2 is SQIVND (reference sequence). The CDR3 region has the DNA TGTGCCAGTAGTATAGTAGGACTAGGGGAGACCCAGTACTTC. Amino acids: CASSIVGLGETQYF. Complete variable domain (other parts from reference TRBV19 and TRBJ2-5): DGGITQSPKYLFRKEGQNVTLSCEQNLNHDAMYWYRQDPGQGLRLIYYSQIVNDFQKGDIAEGYSVSREKKESFPLTVTSAQKNPTAFYLCASSIVGLGETQYFGPGTRLLVL.

For the CDR3, the DNA is TGTGCCAGCAGCTCTAGTACCAAAGAGACCCAGTACTTC. Residues: CASSSSTKETQYF. J is TRBJ2-5 and V is TRBV7-2; D gene unclear. Trimming pared 4 bases from V and 3 bases from J, leaving 9 bases between. Germline CDR1 SGHTA, CDR2 FQGNSA. This CDR3 comprises 13 residues.

The chain links TRBV4-1 to TRBJ1-4; D is possibly TRBD1 (5 bases). Trimming pared 0 bases from V and 3 bases from J, leaving 14 bases between. The CDR3 has 17 amino acids. Germline CDR1 MGHRA, CDR2 YSYEKL. In DNA, the CDR3 is TGCGCCAGCAGCCAAGAAACCTCGACAGCGCCTAATGAAAAACTGTTTTTT. This gives the protein CASSQETSTAPNEKLFF.

The chain couples TRBV11-2 to TRBJ1-2; TRBD1 is a possible D gene (6 bases). Per the germline V gene, CDR1 is SGHAT and CDR2 is FQNNGV. CDR3 size: 14 residues. Trimming took 0 bases from V and 8 from J, leaving 13 bases between them. CDR3: CASSLEGALSGYTF. The CDR3 DNA is TGTGCCAGCAGCTTAGAGGGGGCGCTTTCCGGCTACACCTTC.

As DNA, the CDR3 is TGTGCCAGCAGCTTATCCGGGACTTTATTTTACGAGCAGTACTTC. Protein sequence: CASSLSGTLFYEQYF. This chain uses TRBV7-9 with TRBJ2-7; D is possibly TRBD2 (6 bases). V lost 2 bases, J lost 4 bases, and 15 bases lay in between. This CDR3 contains 15 residues. CDR1 and CDR2 (germline): SEHNR, FQNEAQ (reference sequence).

The V and J genes are TRBV6-5 and TRBJ2-2; maybe TRBD2 (5 bases). Deletions cut 0 bases from V and 1 base from J, with 6 bases between. CDR3 length: 15 amino acids. Germline CDR1 MNHEY, CDR2 SVGAGI. The CDR3 loop reads CASSYSSENTGELFF. In nucleotides, the CDR3 is TGTGCCAGCAGTTACTCTAGCGAGAACACCGGGGAGCTGTTTTTT.

The rearrangement joins TRBV7-8 to TRBJ2-7, with 7 bases matching TRBD1. CDR3 length equals 19 residues. The V segment lost 1 base and the J segment 3 bases; nucleotides outside the gene matches: 18. Germline CDR1 is SGHVS and CDR2 is FQNEAQ. DNA of the CDR3: TGTGCCAGCAGCTTAGTCCCGGGACAGACCCCCCATTTTTACTACGAGCAGTACTTC. Amino acids: CASSLVPGQTPHFYYEQYF.

The genes are TRBV6-5 and TRBJ1-1; no definite D call. Trimming removed 4 bases from V and 1 base from J, with 10 bases in between. Germline CDR1 is MNHEY and CDR2 is SVGAGI. The length of the CDR3 is 14 residues. CDR3 bases: TGTGCCAGCAGTTCTCCTCGAGGGAACACTGAAGCTTTCTTT. This encodes CASSSPRGNTEAFF.

The rearrangement links TRBV15 to TRBJ2-1; D is ambiguous. The CDR3 sequence is 15 residues long. Trimming cost V 1 base and J 0 bases, with 7 bases left between them. The germline V gene has CDR1 LNHNV and CDR2 YYDKDF (reference sequence). CDR3 sequence: CATSRVQDSYNEQFF. The CDR3 region has the DNA TGTGCCACCAGCAGAGTGCAGGACTCCTACAATGAGCAGTTCTTC.

Here the CDR3 DNA reads TGTGCCAGCAGCCCCCGGGGTAACTCCTACGAGCAGTACTTC. This encodes CASSPRGNSYEQYF. This chain uses TRBV7-9 with TRBJ2-7; a possible D gene is TRBD2 (5 bases). Germline CDR1 and CDR2: SEHNR and FQNEAQ (reference sequence). V lost 5 bases to trimming and J lost 0 bases, with 11 bases between them. The CDR3 has 14 residues.

This clone was found once. The V and J genes are TRBV5-4 and TRBJ1-5; D perhaps matches TRBD1 (5 bases). Trimming removed 2 bases from V and 6 bases from J, with 15 bases in between. CDR3 length: 15 residues. The germline V gene has CDR1 SGHNT and CDR2 YYREEE (reference sequence). This chain's CDR3 is CASSFGGDPVQPQHF. The CDR3 nucleotides read TGTGCCAGCAGCTTTGGGGGGGACCCGGTTCAGCCCCAGCATTTT.

V is TRBV15 and J is TRBJ2-7; TRBD2 agrees at 9 bases. Germline V gene lookup returns CDR1 LNHNV and CDR2 YYDKDF (reference sequence). This CDR3 contains 15 residues. V was pared by 0 bases and J by 1 base, with 1 base of the junction left unmatched. The CDR3 coding sequence is TGTGCCACCAGCAGAGAAAGCGGGAGGTCCTACGAGCAGTACTTC. This codes for CATSRESGRSYEQYF.